Below are 20 T cell receptor beta chains sequenced from a single sample in a study of cytomegalovirus exposure and HLA in healthy donors. Use of 60 Vbeta and 13 Jbeta primers characterized the PCR. Profiling relied on immunoSEQ multiplex PCR, and the TCRdb table lists in-frame clones only, not all of them. The table has about 160,000 clones, 70% to 80% seen once. The sequenced sample was PBMCs. These receptors all come from a human donor in good health.

This chain connects TRBV29-1 to TRBJ1-2, with 7 nucleotides matching TRBD1. J lost 8 bases, V lost 2 bases, and 8 bases had no gene match. CDR1 is SQVTM and CDR2 is ANQGSEA in the germline V gene. The CDR3 length is 13 residues. CDR3 residues: CSVETGATKGYTF. DNA for the CDR3: TGCAGCGTTGAAACAGGGGCGACTAAAGGCTACACCTTC. Variable domain in full (rest from reference TRBV29-1 and TRBJ1-2): SAVISQKPSRDICQRGTSLTIQCQVDSQVTMMFWYRQQPGQSLTLIATANQGSEATYESGFVIDKFPISRPNLTFSTLTVSNMSPEDSSIYLCSVETGATKGYTFGSGTRLTVV.

This clone was detected only once. J is TRBJ2-3 and V is TRBV6-1; 10 bases agree with TRBD2. The CDR3 contains 19 residues. CDR1 and CDR2 from the germline V gene are MNHNS and SASEGT. V shed 4 bases, J shed 1 base, and the junction held 14 bases outside the gene matches. For the CDR3, the DNA is TGTGCCAGCAGTGGGGCCAAGCTAGCGGGAGTTGTGGGCACAGATACGCAGTATTTT. This translates into CASSGAKLAGVVGTDTQYF.

The chain joins TRBV7-8 to TRBJ1-3, with D hard to call. This CDR3 is 16 amino acids long. V lost 0 bases to trimming and J lost 0 bases, with 9 bases between them. The germline CDR1 and CDR2 sequences are SGHVS and FQNEAQ. CDR3 loop: CASSLALPGSGNTIYF. The CDR3, as DNA: TGTGCCAGCAGCTTAGCGCTTCCCGGCTCTGGAAACACCATATATTTT. The full variable domain, its missing parts supplied by reference TRBV7-8 and TRBJ1-3, is GAGVSQSPRYKVAKRGQDVALRCDPISGHVSLFWYQQALGQGPEFLTYFQNEAQLDKSGLPSDRFFAERPEGSVSTLKIQRTQQEDSAVYLCASSLALPGSGNTIYFGEGSWLTVV.

This chain connects TRBV4-1 to TRBJ2-1; a possible D gene is TRBD2 (5 bases). V was cut by 0 bases and J by 7 bases, with 7 bases left in between. CDR3 length equals 13 residues. Germline V gene lookup returns CDR1 MGHRA and CDR2 YSYEKL. This CDR3 is CASSQDPGNEQFF. CDR3 in DNA: TGCGCCAGCAGCCAAGATCCGGGGAATGAGCAGTTCTTC.

The J gene is TRBJ2-3, the V gene TRBV10-3; D is undetermined. Per germline, CDR1 ENHRY and CDR2 SYGVKD. The length of the CDR3 is 13 residues. V was shortened by 7 bases and J by 3 bases, with 11 bases between the two germline ends. This chain's CDR3 is CAIKLRSTDTQYF. The CDR3 DNA is TGTGCCATCAAGCTCAGGTCTACAGATACGCAGTATTTT.

This clone was detected only a few times. The V and J genes are TRBV5-1 and TRBJ1-1; 7 bases match TRBD1. In germline, CDR1 is SGHRS, CDR2 YFSETQ. This CDR3 has 19 amino acids. The V gene end was trimmed by 0 bases and the J gene end by 0 bases; junction bases not matched to a gene: 14. Here the CDR3 DNA reads TGCGCCAGCAGCTTGGGTTTAGGGGGCGGGAACCGGATGAACACTGAAGCTTTCTTT. Amino acid sequence: CASSLGLGGGNRMNTEAFF.

This chain connects TRBV7-2 to TRBJ2-5, with no clear D. This CDR3 spans 14 amino acids. Per the germline V gene, CDR1 is SGHTA and CDR2 is FQGNSA. With 4 bases removed from V and 1 base from J, the gap between germline ends came to 10 bases. The CDR3 here is CASSSRLIQETQYF. CDR3 sequence (DNA): TGTGCCAGCAGCTCGCGACTCATCCAAGAGACCCAGTACTTC.

V gene TRBV27 combines with J gene TRBJ2-2, with 7 bases aligning to TRBD1. There are 14 residues in the CDR3. J lost 6 bases, V lost 7 bases, and 8 bases had no gene match. Germline loops: CDR1 MNHEY, CDR2 SMNVEV (reference sequence). CDR3 loop: CASTNRGAAGELFF. The CDR3 DNA follows: TGTGCCAGCACCAACAGGGGAGCCGCCGGGGAGCTGTTTTTT.

The genes are TRBV5-4 and TRBJ2-6; 9 positions agree with TRBD1. With V trimmed by 5 bases and J by 2 bases, 5 bases remained unmatched. The CDR3 runs to 16 residues. CDR1 and CDR2 from the germline V gene are SGHNT and YYREEE (reference sequence). Here the CDR3 DNA reads TGTGCCAGCAGACAAACAGGGGGCACTGGGGCCAACGTCCTGACTTTC. Protein product: CASRQTGGTGANVLTF. Based on the CDR3 plus reference TRBV5-4 and TRBJ2-6, the full variable domain is ETGVTQSPTHLIKTRGQQVTLRCSSQSGHNTVSWYQQALGQGPQFIFQYYREEENGRGNFPPRFSGLQFPNYSSELNVNALELDDSALYLCASRQTGGTGANVLTFGAGSRLTVL.

This chain uses TRBV4-1 with TRBJ1-5; no reliable D call. Germline-derived CDR1 and CDR2 are MGHRA and YSYEKL. Between the trimmed V and J ends, which lost 0 bases and 0 bases, there was a span of 15 bases. The CDR3 runs to 18 residues. This CDR3 reads CASSQETGSGSSNQPQHF. In nucleotides, the CDR3 is TGCGCCAGCAGCCAAGAAACGGGGAGCGGGAGTAGCAATCAGCCCCAGCATTTT.

V is TRBV4-1 and J is TRBJ2-1; 8 bases map to TRBD2. CDR1 is MGHRA, CDR2 YSYEKL, per germline. CDR3 length: 17 amino acids. The J segment lost 7 bases and the V segment lost 1 base, leaving 12 bases of the junction unmatched. CDR3 nucleotide sequence: TGCGCCAGCAGCCAAGGCTCTAGCGGGTCTTTGAGTAATGAGCAGTTCTTC. This sequence encodes CASSQGSSGSLSNEQFF.

The rearrangement uses TRBV5-8 and TRBJ1-3; D ambiguous. The CDR3 extends over 17 amino acids. CDR1 and CDR2 (germline): SGHTS, YDEGEE. The germline V and J ends were trimmed by 4 bases and 1 base, with 18 bases remaining between them. The CDR3 here is CASSNRVLLHSGNTIYF. The CDR3, as DNA: TGTGCCAGCAGCAATCGCGTTCTTCTTCATTCTGGAAACACCATATATTTT.

CDR3 bases: TGTGCCAGCAGCAAGGGACTATTCAACTCCTACAATGAGCAGTTCTTC. Encoded protein: CASSKGLFNSYNEQFF. This chain links TRBV7-2 with TRBJ2-1; 7 bases align to TRBD2. Germline assignment: CDR1 SGHTA and CDR2 FQGNSA. The J segment lost 0 bases and the V segment lost 5 bases, leaving 7 bases of the junction unmatched. The CDR3 loop spans 16 amino acids. The whole variable domain, remainder taken from reference TRBV7-2 and TRBJ2-1, is GAGVSQSPSNKVTEKGKDVELRCDPISGHTALYWYRQSLGQGLEFLIYFQGNSAPDKSGLPSDRFSAERTGGSVSTLTIQRTQQEDSAVYLCASSKGLFNSYNEQFFGPGTRLTVL.

This sequence joins TRBV6-5 and TRBJ1-3; the D gene is possibly TRBD1 (5 bases). Trimming pared 8 bases from V and 2 bases from J, leaving 16 bases between. The CDR3 extends over 15 amino acids. Per germline, CDR1 MNHEY and CDR2 SVGAGI. The CDR3 loop is CASSPGPTPGNTIYF. As DNA, the CDR3 is TGTGCCAGCTCGCCAGGGCCAACCCCTGGAAACACCATATATTTT.

Comments on this clone: Mismatch with germline at one junction end may stem from a read error. The CDR3 DNA sequence: TGTGCCAGCAGCTTAGGAGGATGGGAGGACTATGGCTACCCCTTC. It codes for CASSLGGWEDYGYPF. The chain links TRBV7-9 to TRBJ1-2; D gene ambiguous. The CDR3 length is 15 residues. Germline CDR1 SEHNR, CDR2 FQNEAQ (reference sequence). The variable domain in full, completed from reference TRBV7-9 and TRBJ1-2, reads DTGVSQNPRHKITKRGQNVTFRCDPISEHNRLYWYRQTLGQGPEFLTYFQNEAQLEKSRLLSDRFSAERPKGSFSTLEIQRTEQGDSAMYLCASSLGGWEDYGYPFGSGTRLTVV.

This clone was seen more than once but under ten times. This sequence joins TRBV5-1 and TRBJ2-7; 9 nucleotides align to TRBD1. The CDR3 runs to 15 residues. V shed 2 bases and J 6 bases; nucleotides not matched to a gene: 9. Per the germline V gene, CDR1 is SGHRS and CDR2 is YFSETQ. For the CDR3, the DNA is TGCGCCAGCAGCTTAGGGGACAGGGCTTATATCGAGCAGTACTTC. Its protein product is CASSLGDRAYIEQYF.

This clone appeared a few times. The chain couples TRBV10-2 to TRBJ2-7; 7 bases match TRBD2. The germline V gene has CDR1 WSHSY and CDR2 SAAADI. This CDR3 has 15 amino acids. V was pared by 10 bases and J by 0 bases, with 12 bases of the junction left unmatched. The CDR3 nucleotides read TGCGCCACTCGGGAGAGTGGACTAGTCTCCTACGAGCAGTACTTC. It yields the protein CATRESGLVSYEQYF.

V gene TRBV28 combines with J gene TRBJ2-7, with D perhaps TRBD2 (6 bases). The length of the CDR3 is 16 residues. The ends were cut back, 3 bases at V and 6 bases at J, with 21 bases in the middle. Germline V gene data show CDR1 as MDHEN and CDR2 as SYDVKM. CDR3 loop: CASSFGSGGPLGEQYF. CDR3 nucleotide sequence: TGTGCCAGCAGTTTCGGGAGCGGAGGGCCTCTCGGCGAGCAGTACTTC.

The chain combines TRBV4-2 with TRBJ1-6, with D possibly matching TRBD1 (6 bases). This CDR3 spans 14 amino acids. The germline CDR1 and CDR2 sequences are LGHNA and YNFKEQ. V was trimmed by 1 base and J by 10 bases, leaving 11 bases between them. The CDR3 loop is CASSQGQGSSPLHF. CDR3 DNA: TGTGCCAGCAGCCAAGGGCAGGGGAGCTCACCCCTCCACTTT.

The V and J genes are TRBV9 and TRBJ2-2; 10 nucleotides line up with TRBD2. The CDR3 sequence is 18 residues long. The germline CDR1 and CDR2 sequences are SGDLS and YYNGEE. V was pared by 7 bases and J by 3 bases, with 15 bases of the junction left unmatched. The CDR3 bases are TGTGCCAGCGGACGAGCAGCGGGGGGGCTTAGTGACACCGGGGAGCTGTTTTTT. It translates to CASGRAAGGLSDTGELFF.